Sequencing of this TCR beta chain was carried out in a study of T cell responses to AZD1222 COVID-19 vaccine. Study conclusions and caveats: Following two doses of AZD1222, Spike-specific TCR breadth and depth rose.

The CDR3 has 14 amino acids. Trimming pared 5 bases from V and 4 bases from J, leaving 14 bases between. Germline V gene data show CDR1 as LNHDA and CDR2 as SQIVND (reference sequence). As concerns this clone: Its antigen is still unknown.

The protocol was immunoSEQ multiplex PCR, while the TCRdb copy is restricted to in-frame clones and leaves out a portion. There are fewer than 150,000 clones in the sample; around nine tenths occur only once, and 6% to 8% lies in the top ten. The receptor's source is an adult who received the AZD1222 COVID-19 vaccine. The V gene is TRBV19, the J gene TRBJ1-1; possible D gene TRBD1, 5 bases. The sample here was peripheral blood, taken 28 days after the second AZD1222 dose. The CDR3 bases are TGTGCCAGTAGTGCCGGGACGTTAACCACTGAAGCTTTCTTT. It translates to CASSAGTLTTEAFF.